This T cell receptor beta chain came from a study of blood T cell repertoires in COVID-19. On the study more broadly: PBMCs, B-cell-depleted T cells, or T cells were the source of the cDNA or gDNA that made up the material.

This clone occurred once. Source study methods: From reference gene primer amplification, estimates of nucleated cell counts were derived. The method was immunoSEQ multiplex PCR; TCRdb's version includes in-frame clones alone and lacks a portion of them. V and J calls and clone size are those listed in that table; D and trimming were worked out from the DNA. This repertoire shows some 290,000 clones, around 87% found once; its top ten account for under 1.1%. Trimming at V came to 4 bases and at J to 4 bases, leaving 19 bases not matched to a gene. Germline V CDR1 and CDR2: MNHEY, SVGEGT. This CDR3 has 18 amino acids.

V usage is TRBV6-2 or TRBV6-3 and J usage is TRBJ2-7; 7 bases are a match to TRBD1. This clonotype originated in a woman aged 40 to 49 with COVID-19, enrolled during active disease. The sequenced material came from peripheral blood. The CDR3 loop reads CASSSLPRSEQGIYEQYF. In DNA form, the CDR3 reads TGTGCCAGCAGTTCCCTACCTCGTTCTGAACAGGGGATTTACGAGCAGTACTTC.